This is a list of T cell receptor beta chains from one sample in a study of CD8 T cells in Susac syndrome. TCRdb reanalysed the immunoSEQ multiplex PCR reads using MiXCR and keeps one entry per CDR3 protein. The sample gives some 100,000 distinct CDR3 sequences, about 90% of which show up once; approximately 0.12% is in the top ten. Sequenced: CD8+ T cells from PBMCs. Source of these receptors: a human donor in good health. The CDR3 runs from the conserved cysteine through the conserved F or W. A D gene is named only where the DNA matches it firmly. A clone size is listed for some rows: how often the clone was seen (once, few, many), or a class if it is expanded.

J: TRBJ1-1; size: .; V: TRBV14; D: TRBD1; DNA: TGTGCCAGCAGCCTCCTCCGGACAGGGGAGAATGCTGAAGCTTTCTTT; CDR3: CASSLLRTGENAEAFF
J: TRBJ2-6; size: .; V: TRBV4-3; D: .; DNA: TGCGCCAGCAGCCAATTAGGGGGGGCCGTGGCTGGGGCCAACGTCCTGACTTTC; CDR3: CASSQLGGAVAGANVLTF
J: TRBJ2-7; size: .; V: TRBV28; D: .; DNA: TGTGCCAGCCGTATTGGGGTTCCCTACGAGCAGTACTTC; CDR3: CASRIGVPYEQYF
J: TRBJ2-1; size: .; V: TRBV12-3/TRBV12-4; D: .; DNA: TGTGCCAGCAGTTTACAGGGCGAGAATGAGCAGTTCTTC; CDR3: CASSLQGENEQFF
J: TRBJ2-7; size: .; V: TRBV20-1; D: TRBD1; DNA: TGCAGTGCTAGAGATTACGACAGGGGATCCTACGAGCAGTACTTC; CDR3: CSARDYDRGSYEQYF
J: TRBJ1-5; size: .; V: TRBV5-1; D: .; DNA: TGCGCCAGCAGCTTGGATCACGCGGATAGCAATCAGCCCCAGCATTTT; CDR3: CASSLDHADSNQPQHF
J: TRBJ2-1; size: few; V: TRBV14; D: .; DNA: TGTGCCAGCAGCCTCACAAATGAGCAGTTCTTC; CDR3: CASSLTNEQFF
J: TRBJ2-2; size: .; V: TRBV20-1; D: .; DNA: TGCAGTGCTCCAAGACAGCTTACTCCCGACAACACCGGGGAGCTGTTTTTT; CDR3: CSAPRQLTPDNTGELFF
J: TRBJ2-1; size: once; V: TRBV6-2/TRBV6-3; D: .; DNA: TGTGCCAGCAGTAGAATCCGAGGGGGTTACAATGAGCAGTTCTTC; CDR3: CASSRIRGGYNEQFF
J: TRBJ2-7; size: .; V: TRBV7-2; D: TRBD1; DNA: TGTGCCAGCAGCTTACAAGGACAGGGGGCCTACGAGCAGTACTTC; CDR3: CASSLQGQGAYEQYF
J: TRBJ2-6; size: .; V: TRBV7-9; D: .; DNA: TGTGCCAGCACCGGGGTCTCCAACGTCCTGACTTTC; CDR3: CASTGVSNVLTF
J: TRBJ1-6; size: .; V: TRBV7-2; D: TRBD1; DNA: TGTGCCAGCAGCTCCCGACAGGGCATTAGCACCTATAATTCACCCCTCCACTTT; CDR3: CASSSRQGISTYNSPLHF
J: TRBJ2-1; size: .; V: TRBV7-9; D: .; DNA: TGTGCCAGCAGCTCCGATTGGGGTCATGAGCAGTTCTTC; CDR3: CASSSDWGHEQFF
J: TRBJ2-3; size: .; V: TRBV29-1; D: TRBD2; DNA: TGCAGCGGGACCCCTACCACTAGCGGGACAGCCACGCAGTATTTT; CDR3: CSGTPTTSGTATQYF
J: TRBJ2-2; size: .; V: TRBV7-7; D: .; DNA: TGTGCTAGCAGCTCAAAGGGCGAGGACACCGGGGAGCTGTTTTTT; CDR3: CASSSKGEDTGELFF
J: TRBJ2-1; size: .; V: TRBV20-1; D: .; DNA: TGCAGTGCTAGAGTAGGGGGGGGGCCTCTCTATGAGCAGTTCTTC; CDR3: CSARVGGGPLYEQFF
J: TRBJ1-5; size: .; V: TRBV7-6; D: TRBD1; DNA: TGTGCCAGCAGCCCGACACCGGGACAGGGGGCATATAGCAATCAGCCCCAGCATTTT; CDR3: CASSPTPGQGAYSNQPQHF
J: TRBJ2-3; size: once; V: TRBV13; D: TRBD2; DNA: TGTGCCAACCCCGACCAAGAACTAGCGGGGCCCCGGACCTCCACAGATACGCAGTATTTT; CDR3: CANPDQELAGPRTSTDTQYF
J: TRBJ1-2; size: once; V: TRBV27; D: .; DNA: TGTGCCAGCAGCCAAACGGCAGGGTGGTATGGCTACACCTTC; CDR3: CASSQTAGWYGYTF
J: TRBJ2-7; size: few; V: TRBV29-1; D: .; DNA: TGCAGCGTTGAGGTGGCAGGAAGGGAGCAGTACTTC; CDR3: CSVEVAGREQYF
J: TRBJ1-4; size: .; V: TRBV11-3; D: TRBD1; DNA: TGTGCCAGCAGCTCCCACTCGACAGGGAAGACTGAAAAACTGTTTTTT; CDR3: CASSSHSTGKTEKLFF
J: TRBJ2-7; size: .; V: TRBV2; D: .; DNA: TGTGCCAGCAGCCGGGACGGGGTCTACGAGCAGTACTTC; CDR3: CASSRDGVYEQYF
J: TRBJ1-2; size: .; V: TRBV6-4; D: .; DNA: TGTGCCAGCAGTGACTCGAGTACAGGAGCCTATGGCTACACCTTC; CDR3: CASSDSSTGAYGYTF
J: TRBJ1-5; size: .; V: TRBV2; D: .; DNA: TGTGCCAGCAGTGAAAGCAATCAGCCCCAGCATTTT; CDR3: CASSESNQPQHF
J: TRBJ2-5; size: .; V: TRBV28; D: TRBD1; DNA: TGTGCCAGCAGTCCCGGGACAGGGGGTCGGGAGACCCAGTACTTC; CDR3: CASSPGTGGRETQYF
J: TRBJ1-2; size: .; V: TRBV4-2; D: .; DNA: TGTGCCAGCAGCCAAGTTGGGGCAGGAGGAACAGGCTACACCTTC; CDR3: CASSQVGAGGTGYTF
J: TRBJ2-2; size: .; V: TRBV13; D: .; DNA: TGTGCCAGCAGCTTTGCGCGGGGACAGCTTGGCACCGGGGAGCTGTTTTTT; CDR3: CASSFARGQLGTGELFF
J: TRBJ1-1; size: .; V: TRBV2; D: .; DNA: TGTGCCAGCCTCCAACGGGGAATCGGGAGGGTGAACACTGAAGCTTTCTTT; CDR3: CASLQRGIGRVNTEAFF
J: TRBJ1-2; size: .; V: TRBV4-2; D: .; DNA: TGTGCCAGCAGCCGAAGACCACAGGCTAACTATGGCTACACCTTC; CDR3: CASSRRPQANYGYTF
J: TRBJ2-7; size: .; V: TRBV6-2/TRBV6-3; D: .; DNA: TGTGCCAGCAGTTATCGTGTACCTGTGTCCTACGAGCAGTACTTC; CDR3: CASSYRVPVSYEQYF
J: TRBJ2-1; size: .; V: TRBV12-3/TRBV12-4; D: TRBD1; DNA: TGTGCCAGCAGAGGCGCCGACAGGGGGCCATACAATGAGCAGTTCTTC; CDR3: CASRGADRGPYNEQFF
J: TRBJ1-2; size: .; V: TRBV10-3; D: .; DNA: TGTGCCATCAGTGAGTCGTCGCAGGGTGATGGCTACACCTTC; CDR3: CAISESSQGDGYTF
J: TRBJ2-7; size: .; V: TRBV12-3/TRBV12-4; D: .; DNA: TGTGCCAGCACCCACCCGGGGGCCGTCTACGAGCAGTACTTC; CDR3: CASTHPGAVYEQYF
J: TRBJ1-3; size: .; V: TRBV7-6; D: .; DNA: TGTGCCAGCAGCTCCCCCAGCTCTGGAAACACCATATATTTT; CDR3: CASSSPSSGNTIYF
J: TRBJ2-7; size: .; V: TRBV5-4; D: .; DNA: TGTGCCAGCAGCTTGGACCCTGTTGCAGGGGAGCAGTACTTC; CDR3: CASSLDPVAGEQYF
J: TRBJ1-2; size: once; V: TRBV6-6; D: .; DNA: TGTGCCAGCAGTCTCGGGAGGGACTATGGCTACACCTTC; CDR3: CASSLGRDYGYTF
J: TRBJ1-1; size: .; V: TRBV27; D: .; DNA: TGTGCCAGCAGTTTCGACGGAGCGGCAGGGCGGTTGGCTTTCTTT; CDR3: CASSFDGAAGRLAFF
J: TRBJ2-7; size: .; V: TRBV4-3; D: .; DNA: TGCGCCAGCAGCGACGGGCTAGCCGGTAACTACGAGCAGTACTTC; CDR3: CASSDGLAGNYEQYF
J: TRBJ2-5; size: .; V: TRBV14; D: .; DNA: TGTGCCAGCAGCCAGGTCGGCAGACAAGAGACCCAGTACTTC; CDR3: CASSQVGRQETQYF
J: TRBJ2-2; size: .; V: TRBV20-1; D: TRBD2; DNA: TGCAGTGCTGAGCGGGAGGCCAGCGGGGAGCTGTTTTTT; CDR3: CSAEREASGELFF
J: TRBJ2-7; size: .; V: TRBV7-2; D: .; DNA: TGTGCCAGCAGCCCCCAGTTCGGTACGGGAAAGCAGTACTTC; CDR3: CASSPQFGTGKQYF
J: TRBJ2-3; size: .; V: TRBV7-2; D: TRBD2; DNA: TGTGCCAGCAGCTTAGATGGGGCGGGAGGTCCCACAGATACGCAGTATTTT; CDR3: CASSLDGAGGPTDTQYF
J: TRBJ2-1; size: .; V: TRBV6-5; D: .; DNA: TGTGCCAGCAGTTATGCCGGAGCCTACAATGAGCAGTTCTTC; CDR3: CASSYAGAYNEQFF
J: TRBJ2-7; size: .; V: TRBV7-3; D: TRBD2; DNA: TGTGCCAGCAGCTTTATCGGGGGGTCAACCTACGAGCAGTACTTC; CDR3: CASSFIGGSTYEQYF
J: TRBJ2-5; size: few; V: TRBV2; D: .; DNA: TGTGCCAGCAGTTCCCTGAGAGGGGGTCAAGAGACCCAGTACTTC; CDR3: CASSSLRGGQETQYF
J: TRBJ1-5; size: .; V: TRBV12-3/TRBV12-4; D: TRBD1; DNA: TGTGCCAGCAGTTTAGGGACAGGGGGCAAGCCCCAGCATTTT; CDR3: CASSLGTGGKPQHF